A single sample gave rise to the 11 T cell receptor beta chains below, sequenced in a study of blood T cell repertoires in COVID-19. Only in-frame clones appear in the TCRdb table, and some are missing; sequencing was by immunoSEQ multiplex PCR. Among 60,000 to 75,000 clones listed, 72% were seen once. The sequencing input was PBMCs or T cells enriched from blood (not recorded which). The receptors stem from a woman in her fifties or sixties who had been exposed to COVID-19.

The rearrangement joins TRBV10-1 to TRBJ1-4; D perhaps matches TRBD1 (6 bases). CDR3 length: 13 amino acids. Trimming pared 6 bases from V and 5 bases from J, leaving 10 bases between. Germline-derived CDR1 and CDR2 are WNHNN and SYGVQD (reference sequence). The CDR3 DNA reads TGCGCCAGCAGAAGGGGGACGAATGAAAAACTGTTTTTT. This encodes CASRRGTNEKLFF.

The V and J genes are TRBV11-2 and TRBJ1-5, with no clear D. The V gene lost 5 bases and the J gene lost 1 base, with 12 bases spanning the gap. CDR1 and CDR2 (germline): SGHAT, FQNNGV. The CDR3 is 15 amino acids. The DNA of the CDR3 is TGTGCCAGCAGCCCAAGGACTGTGAGCAATCAGCCCCAGCATTTT. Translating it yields CASSPRTVSNQPQHF.

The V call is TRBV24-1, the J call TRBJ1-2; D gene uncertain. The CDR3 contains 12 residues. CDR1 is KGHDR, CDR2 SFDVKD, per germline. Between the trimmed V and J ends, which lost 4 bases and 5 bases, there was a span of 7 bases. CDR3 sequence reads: CATSEAAYGYTF. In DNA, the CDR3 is TGTGCCACCAGTGAAGCAGCGTATGGCTACACCTTC.

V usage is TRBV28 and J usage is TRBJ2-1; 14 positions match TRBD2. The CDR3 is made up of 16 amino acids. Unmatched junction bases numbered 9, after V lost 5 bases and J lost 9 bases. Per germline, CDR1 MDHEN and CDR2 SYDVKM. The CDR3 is CASSLTGLAGVVEQFF. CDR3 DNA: TGTGCCAGCAGTCTGACGGGACTAGCGGGAGTTGTTGAGCAGTTCTTC. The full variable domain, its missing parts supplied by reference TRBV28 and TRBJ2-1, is DVKVTQSSRYLVKRTGEKVFLECVQDMDHENMFWYRQDPGLGLRLIYFSYDVKMKEKGDIPEGYSVSREKKERFSLILESASTNQTSMYLCASSLTGLAGVVEQFFGPGTRLTVL.

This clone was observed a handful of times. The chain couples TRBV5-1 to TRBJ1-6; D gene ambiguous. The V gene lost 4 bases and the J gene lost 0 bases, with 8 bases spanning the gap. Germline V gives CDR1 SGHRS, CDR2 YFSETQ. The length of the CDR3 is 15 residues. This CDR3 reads CASSQASSYNSPLHF. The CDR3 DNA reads TGCGCCAGCAGCCAGGCGAGCTCCTATAATTCACCCCTCCACTTT.

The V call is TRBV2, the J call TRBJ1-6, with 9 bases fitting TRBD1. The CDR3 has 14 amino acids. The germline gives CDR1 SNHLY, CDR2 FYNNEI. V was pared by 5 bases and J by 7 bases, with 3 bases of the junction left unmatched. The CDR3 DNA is TGTGCCAGCAGTTGGACAGGGGAGAATTCACCCCTCCACTTT. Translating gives CASSWTGENSPLHF.

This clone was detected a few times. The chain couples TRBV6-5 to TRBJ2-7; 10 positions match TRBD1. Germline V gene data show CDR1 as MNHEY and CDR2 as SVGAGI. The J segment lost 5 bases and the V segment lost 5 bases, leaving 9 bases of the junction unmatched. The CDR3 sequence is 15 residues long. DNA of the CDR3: TGTGCCAGCAGTCTCCGGGACAGGGGTCCCCACGAGCAGTACTTC. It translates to CASSLRDRGPHEQYF.

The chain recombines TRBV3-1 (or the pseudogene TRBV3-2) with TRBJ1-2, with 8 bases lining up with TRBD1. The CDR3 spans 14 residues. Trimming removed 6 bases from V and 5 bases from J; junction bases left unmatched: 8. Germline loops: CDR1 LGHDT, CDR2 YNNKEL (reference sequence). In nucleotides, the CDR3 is TGTGCCAGCAGGGGACCGGGACAGGCTTATGGCTACACCTTC. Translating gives CASRGPGQAYGYTF.

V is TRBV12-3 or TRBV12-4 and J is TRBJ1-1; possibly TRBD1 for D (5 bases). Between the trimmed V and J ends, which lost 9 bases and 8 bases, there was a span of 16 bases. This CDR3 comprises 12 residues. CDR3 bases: TGTGCCAGTGCCCTGGCGACAGCCGAAGCTTTCTTT. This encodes CASALATAEAFF.

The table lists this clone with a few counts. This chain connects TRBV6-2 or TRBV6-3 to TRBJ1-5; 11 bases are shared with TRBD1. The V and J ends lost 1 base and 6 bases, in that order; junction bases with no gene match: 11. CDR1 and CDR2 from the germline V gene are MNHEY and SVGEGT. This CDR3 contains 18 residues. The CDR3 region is CASSYFGQGAGLVQPQHF. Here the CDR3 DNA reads TGTGCCAGCAGTTACTTCGGACAGGGGGCGGGATTGGTTCAGCCCCAGCATTTT.

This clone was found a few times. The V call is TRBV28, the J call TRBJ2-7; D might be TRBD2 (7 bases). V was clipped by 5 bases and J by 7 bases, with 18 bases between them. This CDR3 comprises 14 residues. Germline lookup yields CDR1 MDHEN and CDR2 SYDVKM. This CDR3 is CASSPSRGPREQYF. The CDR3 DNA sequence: TGTGCCAGCAGTCCTTCGCGGGGGCCGAGGGAGCAGTACTTC. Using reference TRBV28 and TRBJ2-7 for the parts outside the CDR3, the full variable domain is DVKVTQSSRYLVKRTGEKVFLECVQDMDHENMFWYRQDPGLGLRLIYFSYDVKMKEKGDIPEGYSVSREKKERFSLILESASTNQTSMYLCASSPSRGPREQYFGPGTRLTVT.